This TCR beta chain was recorded in a study of monozygotic twins with inflammatory bowel disease. Findings and caveats of the study: Patient-specific immunosuppressive treatments may have made repertoires more variable.

Points on this clonotype: The antigen remains unidentified.

The template switching step added UMIs that contained a 6-nucleotide sample barcode. TCRalpha and TCRbeta cDNA underwent two nested PCRs of roughly 17 and 9 cycles. TCRdb reanalyzed the 5' RACE reads and collapses them to one entry per CDR3 protein, without DNA. Listed are 200,000 to 250,000 distinct CDR3 sequences; about 8% falls within the top ten. Sequences were obtained from blood. The receptor's source is a human donor with ulcerative colitis or Crohn's disease, or a healthy co-twin of an affected twin (not recorded which).

This chain's CDR3 is CASSIEAGNTIYF. V and J are TRBV19 and TRBJ1-3. Germline CDR1 is LNHDA and CDR2 is SQIVND (reference sequence). This CDR3 region has 13 residues.